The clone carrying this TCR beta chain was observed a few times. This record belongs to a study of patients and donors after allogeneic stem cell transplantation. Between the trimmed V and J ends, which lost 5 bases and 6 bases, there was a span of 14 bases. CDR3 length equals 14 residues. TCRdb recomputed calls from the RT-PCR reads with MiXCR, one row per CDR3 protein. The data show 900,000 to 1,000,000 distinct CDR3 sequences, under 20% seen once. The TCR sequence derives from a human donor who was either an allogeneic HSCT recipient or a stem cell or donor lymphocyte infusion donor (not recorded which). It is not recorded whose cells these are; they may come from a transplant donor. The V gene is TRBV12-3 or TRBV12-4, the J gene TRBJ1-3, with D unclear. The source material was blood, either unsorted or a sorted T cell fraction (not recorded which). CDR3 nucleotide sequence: TGTGCCAGCAGTCCCCCCTTCGCGCAAAACACCATATATTTT. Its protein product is CASSPPFAQNTIYF.